This T cell receptor (beta chain) was identified in a study of blood T cell dynamics during melanoma immunotherapy. Across the study: First-line therapy was either pembrolizumab or nivolumab with ipilimumab for metastatic melanoma.

Time point indicated: week 3, after first cycle of checkpoint inhibitor. Blood was drawn before treatment and at week 3 after checkpoint blockade. A fixed DNA input of 300 to 350 ng was used per bulk PBMC sample. The repertoire was sequenced with immunoSEQ multiplex PCR; TCRdb's copy has only in-frame clones and lacks some. The table includes about 12,000 clones, roughly 90% detected once. The receptor was derived from a human donor with melanoma. The sample was blood, taken from a patient treated with checkpoint blockade.

The CDR3 sequence: CASSLIAGGTDTQYF. CDR3 nucleotide sequence: TGTGCCAGCAGCTTAATAGCGGGAGGCACAGATACGCAGTATTTT. This sequence joins TRBV7-6 and TRBJ2-3; 9 bases fit TRBD2. Germline CDR1 and CDR2: SGHVS and FNYEAQ. Trimming at V came to 2 bases and at J to 1 base, leaving 1 base not matched to a gene. The CDR3 is 15 residues long.